The 13 T cell receptor beta chains given below trace back to one sample, sequenced in a study of blood T cell repertoires in COVID-19. Data came from immunoSEQ multiplex PCR; TCRdb stores just in-frame clones and leaves some out. The sample comprises approximately 500,000 clones, less than 90% of which are singletons, and 7.5% to 9% rests with the top ten. Source material: peripheral blood. Receptors were obtained from a woman aged 50 to 60 with COVID-19, enrolled during active disease.

The chain links TRBV19 to TRBJ1-5; no clear D gene. The CDR3 contains 13 residues. Germline CDR1 is LNHDA and CDR2 is SQIVND (reference sequence). The germline V and J ends were trimmed by 2 bases and 6 bases, with 8 bases remaining between them. CDR3 in amino acids: CASSIKRLQPQHF. The CDR3 coding sequence is TGTGCCAGTAGTATAAAGAGACTTCAGCCCCAGCATTTT. Supplemented by reference TRBV19 and TRBJ1-5, the full variable domain reads DGGITQSPKYLFRKEGQNVTLSCEQNLNHDAMYWYRQDPGQGLRLIYYSQIVNDFQKGDIAEGYSVSREKKESFPLTVTSAQKNPTAFYLCASSIKRLQPQHFGDGTRLSIL.

This chain links TRBV25-1 with TRBJ1-6, with D uncertain. V shed 3 bases and J shed 15 bases, with 9 bases lying between them. Germline lookup yields CDR1 MGHDK and CDR2 SYGVNS. This CDR3 has 11 amino acids. CDR3 sequence reads: CASSDWHDLHF. In DNA form, the CDR3 reads TGTGCCAGCAGTGACTGGCACGACCTCCACTTT.

The chain links TRBV6-2 or TRBV6-3 to TRBJ1-4; D is uncertain. Germline CDR1 and CDR2: MNHEY and SVGEGT. The CDR3 loop spans 16 amino acids. Trimming removed 6 bases at V and 5 bases at J, with 19 bases between. CDR3 in DNA: TGTGCCAGCAGCGCCCGGTTACAGAGTCGGAATGAAAAACTGTTTTTT. This sequence encodes CASSARLQSRNEKLFF.

The chain combines TRBV11-3 with TRBJ1-1; the match to TRBD1 covers 10 bases. The junction had 9 bases not matched to a gene; V was cut back by 6 bases and J by 8 bases. Germline loops: CDR1 SGHNT, CDR2 YENEEA. This CDR3 contains 14 residues. The CDR3 DNA is TGTGCCAGCAGTCCACGGGACAGGGGTACAGAAGCTTTCTTT. It yields the protein CASSPRDRGTEAFF.

The V and J genes are TRBV5-1 and TRBJ1-2; possible D gene TRBD1, 6 bases. V was pared by 0 bases and J by 4 bases, with 19 bases between. Germline V CDR1 and CDR2: SGHRS, YFSETQ. The CDR3 is 17 amino acids. The CDR3 loop reads CASSLDWDTGSVYGYTF. CDR3 nucleotides: TGCGCCAGCAGCTTGGATTGGGACACCGGTTCCGTCTATGGCTACACCTTC.

The rearrangement joins TRBV19 to TRBJ2-2, with a possible D match to TRBD1 (5 bases). Germline V gene data show CDR1 as LNHDA and CDR2 as SQIVND (reference sequence). V lost 1 base and J 0 bases, leaving 9 bases between the germline ends. This CDR3 has 16 residues. This chain's CDR3 is CASSIGQGANTGELFF. CDR3 DNA sequence: TGTGCCAGTAGTATAGGTCAGGGCGCGAACACCGGGGAGCTGTTTTTT.

The V and J genes are TRBV14 and TRBJ2-3, with 9 bases lining up with TRBD1. Germline trimming cut 1 base from V and 4 bases from J; bases unmatched to any gene: 9. The germline CDR1 and CDR2 sequences are SGHDN and FVKESK. This CDR3 comprises 17 residues. Here the CDR3 DNA reads TGTGCCAGCAGCCAAGGGCAGGGACAGGGCATGGCAGATACGCAGTATTTT. Residues: CASSQGQGQGMADTQYF.

J is TRBJ1-6 and V is TRBV2; perhaps TRBD1 as D (6 bases). The CDR3 is made up of 18 amino acids. CDR1 and CDR2 from the germline V gene are SNHLY and FYNNEI. V was pared by 5 bases and J by 0 bases, with 17 bases between. CDR3 protein: CASSSTRTVSSYNSPLHF. The CDR3 nucleotides are TGTGCCAGCAGTTCAACTCGGACAGTGAGCTCCTATAATTCACCCCTCCACTTT.

The rearrangement uses TRBV27 and TRBJ2-7; 8 nucleotides match TRBD1. Germline V gene sequence: CDR1 MNHEY, CDR2 SMNVEV (reference sequence). The CDR3 has 18 amino acids. After removal of 6 bases from V and 3 bases from J, the junction contained 19 bases not matched to a gene. As DNA, the CDR3 is TGTGCCAGCAGGATCCGGGACAGGCGGTGGAACACAATCTACGAGCAGTACTTC. Residues: CASRIRDRRWNTIYEQYF.

This sequence joins TRBV12-3 or TRBV12-4 and TRBJ1-1; 9 nucleotides line up with TRBD1. Trimming took 5 bases from V and 4 from J; bases not matched to a gene: 2. CDR3 size: 13 residues. The CDR3 DNA follows: TGTGCCAGCAGTACGACAGGGGGCACTGAAGCTTTCTTT. Amino acids: CASSTTGGTEAFF.

V and J are TRBV5-1 and TRBJ1-2; D remains ambiguous. CDR1 is SGHRS, CDR2 YFSETQ, per germline. V was clipped by 2 bases and J by 4 bases, with 12 bases between them. The CDR3 runs to 14 residues. CDR3 in amino acids: CASSFDQYSYGYTF. The CDR3 bases are TGCGCCAGCAGCTTTGATCAGTATTCCTATGGCTACACCTTC.

The chain is built from TRBV13 and TRBJ1-2; possibly TRBD1 for D (5 bases). V was shortened by 4 bases and J by 1 base, with 13 bases between the two germline ends. The CDR3 length is 15 residues. Germline loops: CDR1 PRHDT, CDR2 FYEKMQ (reference sequence). For the CDR3, the DNA is TGTGCCAGCAGCTCCGTCCCGGGGGATAACTATGGCTACACCTTC. Translation gives CASSSVPGDNYGYTF.

This chain links TRBV2 with TRBJ1-3; D possibly corresponds to TRBD1 (5 bases). From germline, CDR1 is SNHLY and CDR2 FYNNEI. V was cut by 6 bases and J by 0 bases, with 15 bases left in between. This CDR3 has 16 residues. In nucleotides, the CDR3 is TGTGCCAGCAGGACAGCTCCTAGCGACTCTGGAAACACCATATATTTT. Its protein product is CASRTAPSDSGNTIYF.